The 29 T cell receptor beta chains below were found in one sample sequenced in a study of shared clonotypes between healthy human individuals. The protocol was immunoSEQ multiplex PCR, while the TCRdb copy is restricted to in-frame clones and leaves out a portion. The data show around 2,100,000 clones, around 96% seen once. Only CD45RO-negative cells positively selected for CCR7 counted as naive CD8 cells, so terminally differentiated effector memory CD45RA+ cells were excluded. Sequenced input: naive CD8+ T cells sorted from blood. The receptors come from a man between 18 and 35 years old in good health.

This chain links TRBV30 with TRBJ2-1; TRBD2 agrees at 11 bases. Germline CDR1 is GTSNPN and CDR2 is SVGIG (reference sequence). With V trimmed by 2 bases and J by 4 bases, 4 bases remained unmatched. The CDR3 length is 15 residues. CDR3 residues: CAWSFLAGGYNEQFF. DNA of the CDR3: TGTGCCTGGAGTTTCCTAGCGGGGGGTTACAATGAGCAGTTCTTC.

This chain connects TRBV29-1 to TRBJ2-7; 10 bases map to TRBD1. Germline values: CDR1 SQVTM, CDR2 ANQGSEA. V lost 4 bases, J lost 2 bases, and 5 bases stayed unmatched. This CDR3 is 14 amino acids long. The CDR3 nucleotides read TGCAGCGTTGTCTCGGGACAGGGGACCTACGAGCAGTACTTC. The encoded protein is CSVVSGQGTYEQYF.

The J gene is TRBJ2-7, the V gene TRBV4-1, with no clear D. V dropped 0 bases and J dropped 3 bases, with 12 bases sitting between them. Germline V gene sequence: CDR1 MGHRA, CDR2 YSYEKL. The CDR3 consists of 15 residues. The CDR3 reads CASSQDASPFYEQYF. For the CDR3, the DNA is TGCGCCAGCAGCCAAGACGCGTCCCCGTTCTACGAGCAGTACTTC.

This CDR3 is CASSWDPSYEQYF. CDR3 nucleotide sequence: TGTGCCAGCAGCTGGGACCCTTCCTACGAGCAGTACTTC. V is TRBV5-5 and J is TRBJ2-7, with D perhaps matching TRBD1 or TRBD2 (5 bases each). Trimming pared 3 bases from V and 1 base from J, leaving 8 bases between. The germline gives CDR1 SGHKS, CDR2 YYEKEE (reference sequence). CDR3 length: 13 amino acids.

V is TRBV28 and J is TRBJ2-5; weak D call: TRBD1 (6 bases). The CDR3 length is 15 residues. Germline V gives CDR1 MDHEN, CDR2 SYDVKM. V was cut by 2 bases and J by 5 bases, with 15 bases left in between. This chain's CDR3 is CASSLTGRGTETQYF. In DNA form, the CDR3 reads TGTGCCAGCAGTTTAACGGGCAGGGGTACGGAGACCCAGTACTTC.

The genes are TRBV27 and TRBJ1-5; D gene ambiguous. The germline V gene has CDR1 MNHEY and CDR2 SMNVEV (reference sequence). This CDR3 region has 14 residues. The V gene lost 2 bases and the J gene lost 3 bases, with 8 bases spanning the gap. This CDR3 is CASSLVGNNQPQHF. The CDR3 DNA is TGTGCCAGCAGTTTAGTTGGGAACAATCAGCCCCAGCATTTT.

The CDR3: CASSLWQGQPQHF. For the CDR3, the DNA is TGTGCCAGCAGTTTATGGCAGGGACAGCCCCAGCATTTT. The rearrangement joins TRBV28 to TRBJ1-5; D perhaps matches TRBD1 (5 bases). The CDR3 totals 13 residues. Germline values: CDR1 MDHEN, CDR2 SYDVKM. The V gene lost 0 bases and the J gene lost 7 bases, with 7 bases spanning the gap.

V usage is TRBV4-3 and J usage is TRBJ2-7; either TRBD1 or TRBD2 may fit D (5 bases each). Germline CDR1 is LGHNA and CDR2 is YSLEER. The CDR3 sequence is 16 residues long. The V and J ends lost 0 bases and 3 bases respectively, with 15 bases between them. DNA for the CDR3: TGCGCCAGCAGCCAAGACTCGAGGGACGGGGACTACGAGCAGTACTTC. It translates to CASSQDSRDGDYEQYF.

The DNA for the CDR3 is TGTGCCAGTAGTATGGGCCCTTCGGGGGGAAACACCATATATTTT. Translation: CASSMGPSGGNTIYF. The chain employs TRBV19 and TRBJ1-3; D gene ambiguous. V lost 3 bases to trimming and J lost 4 bases, with 13 bases between them. The CDR3 length is 15 residues. CDR1 and CDR2 from the germline V gene are LNHDA and SQIVND (reference sequence).

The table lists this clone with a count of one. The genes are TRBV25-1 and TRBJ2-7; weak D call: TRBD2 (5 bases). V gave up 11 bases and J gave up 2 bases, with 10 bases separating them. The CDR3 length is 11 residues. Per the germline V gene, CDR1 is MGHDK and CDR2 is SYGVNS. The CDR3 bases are TGTGCCTCTGAGGAGGCCTACGAGCAGTACTTC. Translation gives CASEEAYEQYF.

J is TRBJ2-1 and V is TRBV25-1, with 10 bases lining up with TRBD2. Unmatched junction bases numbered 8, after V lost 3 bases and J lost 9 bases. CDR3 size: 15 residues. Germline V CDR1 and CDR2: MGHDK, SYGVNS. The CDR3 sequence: CASSELAGVSSEQFF. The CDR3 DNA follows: TGTGCCAGCAGTGAGCTAGCGGGAGTGTCCAGTGAGCAGTTCTTC.

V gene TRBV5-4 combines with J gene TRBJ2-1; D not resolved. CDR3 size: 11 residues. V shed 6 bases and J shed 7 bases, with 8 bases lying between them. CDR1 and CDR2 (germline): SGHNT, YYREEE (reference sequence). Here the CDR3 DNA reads TGTGCCAGCATTTCTGTAAATGAGCAGTTCTTC. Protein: CASISVNEQFF.

The CDR3 coding sequence is TGCAGCGTTGAAAATCCCCCCTACGAGCAGTACTTC. Amino acid sequence: CSVENPPYEQYF. V gene TRBV29-1 combines with J gene TRBJ2-7; D is undetermined. CDR3 length: 12 residues. V shed 2 bases and J shed 2 bases, with 7 bases lying between them. In germline, CDR1 is SQVTM, CDR2 ANQGSEA.

The chain's CDR3 is CAWSVLGGEGTSGPDEQYF. CDR3 sequence (DNA): TGTGCCTGGAGTGTACTTGGAGGGGAGGGGACTAGCGGGCCGGACGAGCAGTACTTC. The V gene is TRBV30, the J gene TRBJ2-7; 12 bases agree with TRBD2. Germline V lookup: CDR1 GTSNPN, CDR2 SVGIG (reference sequence). V shed 0 bases and J 5 bases; nucleotides not matched to a gene: 17. The CDR3 is 19 amino acids.

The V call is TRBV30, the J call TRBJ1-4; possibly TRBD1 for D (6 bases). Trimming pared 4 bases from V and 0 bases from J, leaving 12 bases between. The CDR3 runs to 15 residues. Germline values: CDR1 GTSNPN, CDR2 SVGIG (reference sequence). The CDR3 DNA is TGTGCCTGGACAACAGGGACTGCAACTAATGAAAAACTGTTTTTT. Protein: CAWTTGTATNEKLFF. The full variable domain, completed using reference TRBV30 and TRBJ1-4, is SQTIHQWPATLVQPVGSPLSLECTVEGTSNPNLYWYRQAAGRGLQLLFYSVGIGQISSEVPQNLSASRPQDRQFILSSKKLLLSDSGFYLCAWTTGTATNEKLFFGSGTQLSVL.

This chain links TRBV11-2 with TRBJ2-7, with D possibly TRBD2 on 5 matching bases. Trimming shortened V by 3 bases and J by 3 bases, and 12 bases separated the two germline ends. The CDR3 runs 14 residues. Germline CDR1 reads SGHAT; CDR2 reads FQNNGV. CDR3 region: CASSFPLGGYEQYF. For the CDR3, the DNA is TGTGCCAGCAGCTTCCCCCTTGGAGGCTACGAGCAGTACTTC.

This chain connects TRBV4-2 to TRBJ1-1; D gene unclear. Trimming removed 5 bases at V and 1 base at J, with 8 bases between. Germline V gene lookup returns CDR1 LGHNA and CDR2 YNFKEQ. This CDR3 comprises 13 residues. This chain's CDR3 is CASSYQENTEAFF. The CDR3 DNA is TGTGCCAGCAGCTACCAAGAGAACACTGAAGCTTTCTTT.

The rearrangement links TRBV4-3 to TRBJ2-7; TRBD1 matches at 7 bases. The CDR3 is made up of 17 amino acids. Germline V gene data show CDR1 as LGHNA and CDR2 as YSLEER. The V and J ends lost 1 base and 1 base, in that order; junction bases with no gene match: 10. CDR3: CASSQGRQGEISYEQYF. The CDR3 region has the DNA TGCGCCAGCAGCCAAGGGCGGCAGGGGGAAATATCCTACGAGCAGTACTTC.

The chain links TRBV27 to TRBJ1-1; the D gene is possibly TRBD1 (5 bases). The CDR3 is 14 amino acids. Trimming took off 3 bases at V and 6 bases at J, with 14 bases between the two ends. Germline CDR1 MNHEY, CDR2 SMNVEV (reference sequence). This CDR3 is CASSFRDASSEAFF. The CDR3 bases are TGTGCCAGCAGTTTTAGGGACGCAAGCTCTGAAGCTTTCTTT.

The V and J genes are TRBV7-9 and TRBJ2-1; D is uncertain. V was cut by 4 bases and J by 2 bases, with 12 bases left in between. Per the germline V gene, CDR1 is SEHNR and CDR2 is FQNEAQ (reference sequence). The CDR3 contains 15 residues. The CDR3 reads CASSSPLAPYNEQFF. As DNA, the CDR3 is TGTGCCAGCAGCTCACCACTTGCCCCCTACAATGAGCAGTTCTTC.

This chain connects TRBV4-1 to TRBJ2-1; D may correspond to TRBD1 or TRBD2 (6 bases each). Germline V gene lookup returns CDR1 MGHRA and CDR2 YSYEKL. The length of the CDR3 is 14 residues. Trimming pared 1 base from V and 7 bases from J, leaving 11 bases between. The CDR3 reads CASSQVTGRNEQFF. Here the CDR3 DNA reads TGCGCCAGCAGCCAAGTTACAGGGAGGAATGAGCAGTTCTTC.

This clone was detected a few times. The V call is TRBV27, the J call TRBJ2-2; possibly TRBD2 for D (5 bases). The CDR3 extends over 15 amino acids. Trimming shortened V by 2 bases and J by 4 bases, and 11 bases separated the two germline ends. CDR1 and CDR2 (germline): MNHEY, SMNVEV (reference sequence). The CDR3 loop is CASSLIGVSTGELFF. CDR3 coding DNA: TGTGCCAGCAGTTTAATCGGGGTCAGCACCGGGGAGCTGTTTTTT.

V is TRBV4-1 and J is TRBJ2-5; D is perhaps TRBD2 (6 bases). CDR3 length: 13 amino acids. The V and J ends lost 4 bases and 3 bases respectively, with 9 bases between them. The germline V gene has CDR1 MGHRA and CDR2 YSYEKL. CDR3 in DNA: TGCGCCAGCAGCCCGGGACTTGAAGAGACCCAGTACTTC. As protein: CASSPGLEETQYF.

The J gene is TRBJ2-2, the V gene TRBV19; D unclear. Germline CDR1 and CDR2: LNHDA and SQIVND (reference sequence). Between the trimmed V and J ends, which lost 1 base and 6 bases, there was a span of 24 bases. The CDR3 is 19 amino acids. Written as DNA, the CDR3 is TGTGCCAGTAGTATAGGCTGGGCAGAGCCAGTACTCGCTCCCGGGGAGCTGTTTTTT. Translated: CASSIGWAEPVLAPGELFF.

This CDR3 is CSSTGGSLEVEGASYNEQFF. CDR3 sequence (DNA): TGCAGCTCAACGGGTGGGTCCCTGGAAGTGGAGGGGGCATCCTACAATGAGCAGTTCTTC. The chain carries TRBV29-1 and TRBJ2-1, with D maybe TRBD1 (7 bases). The V end was cut by 8 bases, the J end by 1 base, with 33 bases between. The CDR3 contains 20 residues. From germline, CDR1 is SQVTM and CDR2 ANQGSEA.

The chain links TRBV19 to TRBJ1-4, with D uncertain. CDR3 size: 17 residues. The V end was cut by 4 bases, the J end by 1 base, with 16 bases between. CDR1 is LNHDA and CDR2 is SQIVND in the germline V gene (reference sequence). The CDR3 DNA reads TGTGCCAGTAGTAATCGGATACTGGAAGGAACTAATGAAAAACTGTTTTTT. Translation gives CASSNRILEGTNEKLFF.

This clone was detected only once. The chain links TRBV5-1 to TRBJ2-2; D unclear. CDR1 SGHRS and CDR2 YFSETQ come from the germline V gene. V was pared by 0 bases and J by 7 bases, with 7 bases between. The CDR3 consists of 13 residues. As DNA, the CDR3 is TGCGCCAGCAGCTTGGGAGCATACGGGGAGCTGTTTTTT. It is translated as CASSLGAYGELFF.

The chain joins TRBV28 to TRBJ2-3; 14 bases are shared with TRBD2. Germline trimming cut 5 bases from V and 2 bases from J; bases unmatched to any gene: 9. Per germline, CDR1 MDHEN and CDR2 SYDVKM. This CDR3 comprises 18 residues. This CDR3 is CASSPISTSGGDTDTQYF. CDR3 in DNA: TGTGCCAGCAGTCCCATATCGACTAGCGGGGGGGACACAGATACGCAGTATTTT. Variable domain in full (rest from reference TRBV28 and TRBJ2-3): DVKVTQSSRYLVKRTGEKVFLECVQDMDHENMFWYRQDPGLGLRLIYFSYDVKMKEKGDIPEGYSVSREKKERFSLILESASTNQTSMYLCASSPISTSGGDTDTQYFGPGTRLTVL.

Written as DNA, the CDR3 is TGTGCCAGCAGCTTACGGCAGGGACTCTCCTACGAGCAGTACTTC. Protein: CASSLRQGLSYEQYF. V is TRBV11-3 and J is TRBJ2-7; D is possibly TRBD2 (6 bases). This CDR3 has 15 residues. CDR1 and CDR2 from the germline V gene are SGHNT and YENEEA. V was cut by 2 bases and J by 0 bases, with 11 bases left in between.